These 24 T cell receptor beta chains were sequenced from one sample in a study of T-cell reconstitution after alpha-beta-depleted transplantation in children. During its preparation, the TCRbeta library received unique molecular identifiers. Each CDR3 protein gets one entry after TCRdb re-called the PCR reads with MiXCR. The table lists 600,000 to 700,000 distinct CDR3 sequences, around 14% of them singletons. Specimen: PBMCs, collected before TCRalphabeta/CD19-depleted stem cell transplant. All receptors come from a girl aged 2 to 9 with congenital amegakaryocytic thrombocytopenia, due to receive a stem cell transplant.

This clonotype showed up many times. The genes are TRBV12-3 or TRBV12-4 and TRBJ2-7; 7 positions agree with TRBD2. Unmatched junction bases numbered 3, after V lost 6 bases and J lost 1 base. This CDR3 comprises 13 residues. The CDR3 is CASSRTRSYEQYF. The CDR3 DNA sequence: TGTGCCAGCAGCAGGACTAGATCCTACGAGCAGTACTTC.

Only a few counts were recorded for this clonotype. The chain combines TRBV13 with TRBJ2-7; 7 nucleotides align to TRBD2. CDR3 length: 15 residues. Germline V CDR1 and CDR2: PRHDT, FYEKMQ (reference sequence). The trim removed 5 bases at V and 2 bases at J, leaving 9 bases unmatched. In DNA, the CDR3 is TGTGCCAGCAGCCCCTCCAGACTAGCCCCCTACGAGCAGTACTTC. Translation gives CASSPSRLAPYEQYF.

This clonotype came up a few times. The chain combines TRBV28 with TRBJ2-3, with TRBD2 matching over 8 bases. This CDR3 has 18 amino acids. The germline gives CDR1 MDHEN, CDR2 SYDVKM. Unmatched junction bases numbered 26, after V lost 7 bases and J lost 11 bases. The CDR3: CASTPSGLEIHRGTGQYF. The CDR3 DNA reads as TGTGCCAGCACCCCTTCGGGACTAGAGATCCACAGAGGCACAGGGCAGTATTTT.

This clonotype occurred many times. CDR3 residues: CSARPSGSSDTQYF. CDR3 nucleotides: TGCAGTGCTAGGCCTAGCGGGAGCTCAGATACGCAGTATTTT. This chain links TRBV20-1 with TRBJ2-3; 10 bases are a match to TRBD2. The CDR3 has 14 amino acids. The germline CDR1 and CDR2 sequences are DFQATT and SNEGSKA (reference sequence). With 3 bases clipped from V and 4 bases from J, the junction kept 4 bases outside the gene matches.

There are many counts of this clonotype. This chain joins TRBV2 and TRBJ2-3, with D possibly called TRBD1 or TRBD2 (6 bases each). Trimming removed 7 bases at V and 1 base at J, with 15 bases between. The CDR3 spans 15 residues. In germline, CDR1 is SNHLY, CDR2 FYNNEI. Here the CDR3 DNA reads TGTGCCAGCACGTTGGGGGGCAGACGCACAGATACGCAGTATTTT. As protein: CASTLGGRRTDTQYF.

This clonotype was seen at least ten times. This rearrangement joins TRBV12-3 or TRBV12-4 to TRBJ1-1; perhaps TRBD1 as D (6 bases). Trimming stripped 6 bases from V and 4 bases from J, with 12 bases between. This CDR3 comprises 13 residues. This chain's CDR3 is CASSPDRRTEAFF. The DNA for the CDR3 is TGTGCCAGCAGCCCCGACAGGCGCACTGAAGCTTTCTTT.

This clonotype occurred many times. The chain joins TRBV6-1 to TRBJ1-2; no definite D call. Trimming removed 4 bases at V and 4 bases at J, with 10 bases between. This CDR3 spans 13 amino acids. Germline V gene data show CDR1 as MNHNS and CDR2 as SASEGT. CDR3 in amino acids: CASSAEAGYGYTF. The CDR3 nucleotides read TGTGCCAGCAGTGCAGAGGCTGGCTATGGCTACACCTTC.

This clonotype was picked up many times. The CDR3 DNA is TGTGCCAGCAGCTTAGGAGATAGAAATGAGCAGTTCTTC. Its translation is CASSLGDRNEQFF. The rearrangement links TRBV7-9 to TRBJ2-1; no firm D call. The ends were cut back, 1 base at V and 7 bases at J, with 8 bases in the middle. Germline CDR1 and CDR2: SEHNR and FQNEAQ (reference sequence). There are 13 residues in the CDR3.

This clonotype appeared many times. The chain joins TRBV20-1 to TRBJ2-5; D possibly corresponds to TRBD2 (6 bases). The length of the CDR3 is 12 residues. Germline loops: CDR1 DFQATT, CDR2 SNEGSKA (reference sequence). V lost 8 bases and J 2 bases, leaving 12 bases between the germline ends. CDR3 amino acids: CSSLLAQETQYF. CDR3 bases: TGCAGTTCCCTACTAGCTCAAGAGACCCAGTACTTC.

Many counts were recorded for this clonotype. This CDR3 is CASSPVGSNEQFF. The DNA of the CDR3 is TGTGCCAGCAGCCCGGTGGGGAGCAATGAGCAGTTCTTC. The gene calls are TRBV9 and TRBJ2-1; D perhaps matches TRBD2 (5 bases). The CDR3 is 13 residues long. In germline, CDR1 is SGDLS, CDR2 YYNGEE. The V end lost 4 bases, the J end lost 6 bases, and 11 bases lay between the germline ends.

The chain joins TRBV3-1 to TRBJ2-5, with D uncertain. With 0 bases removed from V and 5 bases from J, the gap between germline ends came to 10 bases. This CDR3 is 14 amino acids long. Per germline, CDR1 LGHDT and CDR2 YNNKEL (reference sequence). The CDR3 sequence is CASSQDWPRETQYF. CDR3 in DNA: TGTGCCAGCAGCCAAGATTGGCCTCGGGAGACCCAGTACTTC.

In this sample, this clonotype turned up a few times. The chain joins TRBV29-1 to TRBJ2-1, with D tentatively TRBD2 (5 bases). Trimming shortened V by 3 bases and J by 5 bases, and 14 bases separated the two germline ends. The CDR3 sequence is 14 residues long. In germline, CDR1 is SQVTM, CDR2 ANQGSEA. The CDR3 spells CSVDMAAANNEQFF. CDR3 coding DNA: TGCAGCGTTGATATGGCAGCGGCGAACAATGAGCAGTTCTTC.

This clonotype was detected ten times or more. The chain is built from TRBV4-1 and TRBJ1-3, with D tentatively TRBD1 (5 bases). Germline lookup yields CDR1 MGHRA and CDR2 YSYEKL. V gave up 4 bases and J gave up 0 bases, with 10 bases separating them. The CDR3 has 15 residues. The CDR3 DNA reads TGCGCCAGCAGCCCCGGACACATCTCTGGAAACACCATATATTTT. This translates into CASSPGHISGNTIYF.

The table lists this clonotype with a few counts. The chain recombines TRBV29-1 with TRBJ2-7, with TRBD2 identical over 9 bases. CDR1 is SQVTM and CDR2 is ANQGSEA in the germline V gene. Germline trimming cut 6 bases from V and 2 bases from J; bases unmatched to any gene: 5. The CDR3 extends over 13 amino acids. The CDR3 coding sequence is TGCAGCGTAACTAGCGGGCTTACCTACGAGCAGTACTTC. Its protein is CSVTSGLTYEQYF.

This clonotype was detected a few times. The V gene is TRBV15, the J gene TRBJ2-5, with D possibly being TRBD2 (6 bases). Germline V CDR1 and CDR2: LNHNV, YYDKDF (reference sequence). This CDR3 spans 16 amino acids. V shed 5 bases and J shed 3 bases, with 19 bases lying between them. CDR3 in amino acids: CATSGGAKEKEETQYF. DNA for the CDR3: TGTGCCACCAGCGGAGGGGCAAAAGAAAAGGAAGAGACCCAGTACTTC.

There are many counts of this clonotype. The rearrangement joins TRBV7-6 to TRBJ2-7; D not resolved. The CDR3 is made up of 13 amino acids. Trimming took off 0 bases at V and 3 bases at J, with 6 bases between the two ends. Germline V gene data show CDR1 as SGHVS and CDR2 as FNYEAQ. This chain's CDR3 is CASSLAWGYEQYF. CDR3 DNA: TGTGCCAGCAGCTTAGCTTGGGGCTACGAGCAGTACTTC.

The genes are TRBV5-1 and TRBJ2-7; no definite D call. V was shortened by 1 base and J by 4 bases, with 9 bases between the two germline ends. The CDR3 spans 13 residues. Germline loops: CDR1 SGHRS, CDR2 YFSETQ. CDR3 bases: TGCGCCAGCAGCTTGACGGCCGCTTACGAGCAGTACTTC. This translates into CASSLTAAYEQYF.

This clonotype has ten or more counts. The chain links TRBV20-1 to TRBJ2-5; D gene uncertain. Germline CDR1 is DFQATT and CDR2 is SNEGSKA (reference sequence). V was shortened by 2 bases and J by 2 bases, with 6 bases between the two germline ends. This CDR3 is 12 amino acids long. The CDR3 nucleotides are TGCAGTGCTAGACTCCGTCAAGAGACCCAGTACTTC. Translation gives CSARLRQETQYF.

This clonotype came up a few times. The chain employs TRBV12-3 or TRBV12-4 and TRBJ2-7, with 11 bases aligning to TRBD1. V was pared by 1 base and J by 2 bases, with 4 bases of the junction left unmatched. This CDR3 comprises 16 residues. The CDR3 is CASSLGTGGAAYEQYF. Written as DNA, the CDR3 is TGTGCCAGCAGTTTAGGGACAGGGGGCGCAGCCTACGAGCAGTACTTC.

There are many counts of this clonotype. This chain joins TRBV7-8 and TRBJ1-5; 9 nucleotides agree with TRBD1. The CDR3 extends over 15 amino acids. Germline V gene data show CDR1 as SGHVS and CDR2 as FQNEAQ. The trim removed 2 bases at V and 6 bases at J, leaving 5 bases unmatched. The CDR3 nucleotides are TGTGCCAGCAGCTTATCGGGACAGGGTGGTCAGCCCCAGCATTTT. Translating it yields CASSLSGQGGQPQHF.

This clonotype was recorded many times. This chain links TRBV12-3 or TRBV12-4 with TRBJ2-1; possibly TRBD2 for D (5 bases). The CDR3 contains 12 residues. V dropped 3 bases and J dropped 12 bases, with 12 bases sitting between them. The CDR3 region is CASSFLGDAQFF. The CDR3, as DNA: TGTGCCAGCAGTTTTCTGGGAGATGCGCAGTTCTTC.

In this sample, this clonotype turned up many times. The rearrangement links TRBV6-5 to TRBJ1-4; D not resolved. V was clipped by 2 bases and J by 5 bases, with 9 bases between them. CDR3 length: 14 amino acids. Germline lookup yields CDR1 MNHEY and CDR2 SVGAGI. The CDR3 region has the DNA TGTGCCAGCAGTTACAGGCATAGGAATGAAAAACTGTTTTTT. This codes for CASSYRHRNEKLFF.

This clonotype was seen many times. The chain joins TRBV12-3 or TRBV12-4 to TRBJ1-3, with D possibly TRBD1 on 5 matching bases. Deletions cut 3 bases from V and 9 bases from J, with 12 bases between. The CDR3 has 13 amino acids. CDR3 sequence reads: CASSLGGWLTIYF. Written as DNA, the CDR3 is TGTGCCAGCAGTTTGGGGGGTTGGCTCACCATATATTTT.

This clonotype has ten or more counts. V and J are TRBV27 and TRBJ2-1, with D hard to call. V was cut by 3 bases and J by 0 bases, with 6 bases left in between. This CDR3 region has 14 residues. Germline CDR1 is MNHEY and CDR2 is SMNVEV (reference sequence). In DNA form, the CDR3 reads TGTGCCAGCAGTTTTGTCGCCTCCTACAATGAGCAGTTCTTC. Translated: CASSFVASYNEQFF.